The following is a TCR beta chain sequence with its context. The CDR3 is made up of 14 amino acids. Germline V gene data show CDR1 as LNHDA and CDR2 as SQIVND (reference sequence). V shed 3 bases and J 2 bases; nucleotides not matched to a gene: 1. This entry comes from a study of blood T cell repertoires in COVID-19. Study in general: The origin of the acute and convalescent COVID-19 samples was the United States, Italy and Spain. Nucleic acid was either cDNA or gDNA, and it came from T cells, B-cell-depleted T cells, or PBMCs.

The authors' processing: Using reference gene primer amplification, nucleated cell counts were estimated. Generated by immunoSEQ multiplex PCR, the TCRdb table keeps only in-frame clones and is missing some. The V and J calls and clone size come from that table; D and trimming were worked out from the DNA. Here the sample spans 98,000 or so clones, approximately 86% being singletons. The sequence was obtained from a woman aged 55-69 years in a cohort sampled during active or convalescent COVID-19. The rearrangement links TRBV19 to TRBJ2-7, with 10 bases fitting TRBD1. The material sequenced was peripheral blood. This chain's CDR3 is CASSIGTGAYEQYF. CDR3 in DNA: TGTGCCAGTAGTATTGGGACAGGGGCCTACGAGCAGTACTTC.